These T cell receptor beta chains were read from a single sample in a study of blood T cell repertoires in COVID-19. Some clones are missing from TCRdb's copy, which holds only in-frame ones; the method was immunoSEQ multiplex PCR. The profile shows approximately 220,000 clones, roughly four fifths of them singletons. Sequencing input: peripheral blood. The receptors were sampled from a woman between 65 and 79 years old with acute or convalescent COVID-19. Each CDR3 is given with its conserved first and last residue. A D gene is named only where the DNA matches it firmly. Rows may omit the clone size; those that give it use once, few, many or a size class.

j_call | d_call | clone_size | v_call | cdr3_nt | cdr3_aa
TRBJ1-5 | - | - | TRBV4-3 | TGCGCCAGCAGCTACACGGCCGGGGGAGATAGCAATCAGCCCCAGCATTTT | CASSYTAGGDSNQPQHF
TRBJ1-2 | - | - | TRBV30 | TGTGCCTGGCGCCTCCCACAGGGACGCTATGGCTACACCTTC | CAWRLPQGRYGYTF
TRBJ1-2 | - | - | TRBV6-1 | TGTGCCAGCAGTGAGGCAGGGAACTATGGCTACACCTTC | CASSEAGNYGYTF
TRBJ2-3 | - | - | TRBV9 | TGTGCCAGCAGCGTAGGCAATAGCGGTACTAGCACAGATACGCAGTATTTT | CASSVGNSGTSTDTQYF
TRBJ2-3 | TRBD1 | - | TRBV4-1 | TGCGCCAGCAGCCACTCCCGGGACAGGCAAAGCACAGATACGCAGTATTTT | CASSHSRDRQSTDTQYF
TRBJ1-4 | TRBD1 | - | TRBV6-5 | TGTGCCAGTCTACAGGGGCGCACAACTAATGAAAAACTGTTTTTT | CASLQGRTTNEKLFF
TRBJ1-1 | - | - | TRBV6-5 | TGTGCCAGCAGTCCCTTTGGGGAGGCGCTTGAGGCTTTCTTT | CASSPFGEALEAFF
TRBJ1-6 | - | once | TRBV7-2 | TGTGCCAGCAGCGCCGAAGGGGTGGGAGGCGCCTATAATTCACCCCTCCACTTT | CASSAEGVGGAYNSPLHF
TRBJ1-4 | - | - | TRBV2 | TGTGCCAGCAGGGACAGAACCGGAGGTGAAAAACTGTTTTTT | CASRDRTGGEKLFF
TRBJ1-5 | - | - | TRBV10-3 | TGTGCCATCAGTGAGTCGGAGGTTAGCAATCAGCCCCAGCATTTT | CAISESEVSNQPQHF
TRBJ1-1 | - | - | TRBV28 | TGTGCCAGCAGTTCCCCCGCAGGGAAAATGAACACTGAAGCTTTCTTT | CASSSPAGKMNTEAFF
TRBJ1-2 | - | few | TRBV10-3 | TGTGCCATCAGTGAGTCAAGGGGAAGCTCCTATGGCTACACCTTC | CAISESRGSSYGYTF
TRBJ2-7 | - | - | TRBV7-6 | TGTGCCAGCAGCCCCAGGGGAATTATGTACGAGCAGTACTTC | CASSPRGIMYEQYF
TRBJ2-7 | TRBD1 | many | TRBV7-2 | TGTGCCAGCAGCTTACAGGGGGCGGGGCAGTACTTC | CASSLQGAGQYF
TRBJ2-1 | TRBD2 | few | TRBV28 | TGTGCCAGCAGTTTAATCGGGGGGGCCGCTTTCAATGAGCAGTTCTTC | CASSLIGGAAFNEQFF
TRBJ2-3 | TRBD1 | - | TRBV29-1 | TGCAGCGTTGAAAGACAGGGAACAGATACGCAGTATTTT | CSVERQGTDTQYF
TRBJ1-4 | TRBD1 | - | TRBV7-9 | TGTGCCAGCAGCCCGGACAGGGTACCAGGTGAAAAACTGTTTTTT | CASSPDRVPGEKLFF
TRBJ1-2 | - | - | TRBV29-1 | TGCAGCGTTGGGGGGGAGTTCTATGGCTACACCTTC | CSVGGEFYGYTF
TRBJ1-4 | - | few | TRBV5-1 | TGCGCCAGCAGCTTGAATGCGGACTTCTCTAATGAAAAACTGTTTTTT | CASSLNADFSNEKLFF
TRBJ2-1 | TRBD2 | - | TRBV4-1 | TGCGCCAGCAGCCAAGATTGGGCTAGCGGGGGCTGGGGCAATGAGCAGTTCTTC | CASSQDWASGGWGNEQFF
TRBJ1-4 | TRBD1 | - | TRBV6-5 | TGTGCCAGCAGTTATTTGGGCACAGGGGTTGAAAAACTGTTTTTT | CASSYLGTGVEKLFF
TRBJ1-2 | TRBD1 | - | TRBV24-1 | TGTGCCACCAGTGACCTGGACAGGAGCTATGGCTACACCTTC | CATSDLDRSYGYTF
TRBJ2-1 | TRBD2 | - | TRBV5-1 | TGCGCCAGCAGCCAAGGACTAGCGGGGGTCAATGAGCAGTTCTTC | CASSQGLAGVNEQFF
TRBJ2-2 | - | - | TRBV6-5 | TGTGCCAGCAAACAGAGCACGAACACCGGGGAGCTGTTTTTT | CASKQSTNTGELFF
TRBJ2-7 | TRBD2 | - | TRBV18 | TGTGCCAGCTCACCGGGAGGGGACCACGAGCAGTACTTC | CASSPGGDHEQYF
TRBJ1-5 | - | - | TRBV12-3/TRBV12-4 | TGTGCCAGCAGCCTAAACTTCAATCAGCCCCAGCATTTT | CASSLNFNQPQHF
TRBJ1-2 | - | - | TRBV7-8 | TGTGCCAGCAGCCTAGACAGCCCCTCGGTCTATGGCTACACCTTC | CASSLDSPSVYGYTF
TRBJ1-1 | - | once | TRBV5-4 | TGTGCCAGCAGCGCTGGAACAGGGACATGGGCTGAAGCTTTCTTT | CASSAGTGTWAEAFF
TRBJ2-3 | TRBD2 | - | TRBV24-1 | TGTGCCACCACGAGACTAGCGGGAAGCACAGATACGCAGTATTTT | CATTRLAGSTDTQYF
TRBJ1-4 | - | - | TRBV25-1 | TGTGCCAGCAGTGAAAGAGGGTTTAATGAAAAACTGTTTTTT | CASSERGFNEKLFF
TRBJ1-6 | TRBD1 | once | TRBV3-1/TRBV3-2 | TGTGCCAGCAGGTGGGACAGGGGGAATTCACCCCTCCACTTT | CASRWDRGNSPLHF
TRBJ1-2 | TRBD1 | - | TRBV10-3 | TGTGCCATCAGTGACGAGGACAGGGGAAGTGGCTACACCTTC | CAISDEDRGSGYTF
TRBJ1-5 | - | - | TRBV19 | TGTGCCAGTAGTAAAAGGGGCTATCAGCCCCAGCATTTT | CASSKRGYQPQHF
TRBJ2-2 | TRBD1 | - | TRBV5-4 | TGTGCCAGCAGCCCCGGGACAGGGAAGGGGACCGGGGAGCTGTTTTTT | CASSPGTGKGTGELFF
TRBJ2-1 | TRBD2 | - | TRBV7-2 | TGTGCCAGCAGCTTAGTGGGGGCTAGCGGGGATTACAATGAGCAGTTCTTC | CASSLVGASGDYNEQFF
TRBJ2-3 | TRBD2 | - | TRBV5-1 | TGCGCCAGCAGCTTTAGCGGGGGGGATACAGATACGCAGTATTTT | CASSFSGGDTDTQYF
TRBJ1-1 | - | - | TRBV5-6 | TGTGCCAGCAGTTTTCAGCAGGGAACTAACAGGTACACTGAAGCTTTCTTT | CASSFQQGTNRYTEAFF